The TCR beta chain under discussion was sequenced for a study of technical replicates of blood from a few donors. Using immunoSEQ multiplex PCR, the repertoire was profiled, and TCRdb retains in-frame clones only, with some absent. Of approximately 12,000 clones listed, approximately 90% are singletons. Material: PBMCs. This receptor was obtained from a human donor in good health.

The CDR3 sequence: CASSRLGGGRLQETQYF. CDR3 nucleotides: TGTGCCAGCAGCCGACTTGGAGGTGGGAGACTCCAAGAGACCCAGTACTTC. The gene calls are TRBV7-6 and TRBJ2-5, with a weak D call TRBD2 (5 bases). CDR3 size: 17 residues. Trimming cost V 5 bases and J 1 base, with 20 bases left between them. Germline V lookup: CDR1 SGHVS, CDR2 FNYEAQ. Filled out from reference TRBV7-6 and TRBJ2-5, the complete variable domain reads GAGVSQSPRYKVTKRGQDVALRCDPISGHVSLYWYRQALGQGPEFLTYFNYEAQQDKSGLPNDRFSAERPEGSISTLTIQRTEQRDSAMYRCASSRLGGGRLQETQYFGPGTRLLVL.